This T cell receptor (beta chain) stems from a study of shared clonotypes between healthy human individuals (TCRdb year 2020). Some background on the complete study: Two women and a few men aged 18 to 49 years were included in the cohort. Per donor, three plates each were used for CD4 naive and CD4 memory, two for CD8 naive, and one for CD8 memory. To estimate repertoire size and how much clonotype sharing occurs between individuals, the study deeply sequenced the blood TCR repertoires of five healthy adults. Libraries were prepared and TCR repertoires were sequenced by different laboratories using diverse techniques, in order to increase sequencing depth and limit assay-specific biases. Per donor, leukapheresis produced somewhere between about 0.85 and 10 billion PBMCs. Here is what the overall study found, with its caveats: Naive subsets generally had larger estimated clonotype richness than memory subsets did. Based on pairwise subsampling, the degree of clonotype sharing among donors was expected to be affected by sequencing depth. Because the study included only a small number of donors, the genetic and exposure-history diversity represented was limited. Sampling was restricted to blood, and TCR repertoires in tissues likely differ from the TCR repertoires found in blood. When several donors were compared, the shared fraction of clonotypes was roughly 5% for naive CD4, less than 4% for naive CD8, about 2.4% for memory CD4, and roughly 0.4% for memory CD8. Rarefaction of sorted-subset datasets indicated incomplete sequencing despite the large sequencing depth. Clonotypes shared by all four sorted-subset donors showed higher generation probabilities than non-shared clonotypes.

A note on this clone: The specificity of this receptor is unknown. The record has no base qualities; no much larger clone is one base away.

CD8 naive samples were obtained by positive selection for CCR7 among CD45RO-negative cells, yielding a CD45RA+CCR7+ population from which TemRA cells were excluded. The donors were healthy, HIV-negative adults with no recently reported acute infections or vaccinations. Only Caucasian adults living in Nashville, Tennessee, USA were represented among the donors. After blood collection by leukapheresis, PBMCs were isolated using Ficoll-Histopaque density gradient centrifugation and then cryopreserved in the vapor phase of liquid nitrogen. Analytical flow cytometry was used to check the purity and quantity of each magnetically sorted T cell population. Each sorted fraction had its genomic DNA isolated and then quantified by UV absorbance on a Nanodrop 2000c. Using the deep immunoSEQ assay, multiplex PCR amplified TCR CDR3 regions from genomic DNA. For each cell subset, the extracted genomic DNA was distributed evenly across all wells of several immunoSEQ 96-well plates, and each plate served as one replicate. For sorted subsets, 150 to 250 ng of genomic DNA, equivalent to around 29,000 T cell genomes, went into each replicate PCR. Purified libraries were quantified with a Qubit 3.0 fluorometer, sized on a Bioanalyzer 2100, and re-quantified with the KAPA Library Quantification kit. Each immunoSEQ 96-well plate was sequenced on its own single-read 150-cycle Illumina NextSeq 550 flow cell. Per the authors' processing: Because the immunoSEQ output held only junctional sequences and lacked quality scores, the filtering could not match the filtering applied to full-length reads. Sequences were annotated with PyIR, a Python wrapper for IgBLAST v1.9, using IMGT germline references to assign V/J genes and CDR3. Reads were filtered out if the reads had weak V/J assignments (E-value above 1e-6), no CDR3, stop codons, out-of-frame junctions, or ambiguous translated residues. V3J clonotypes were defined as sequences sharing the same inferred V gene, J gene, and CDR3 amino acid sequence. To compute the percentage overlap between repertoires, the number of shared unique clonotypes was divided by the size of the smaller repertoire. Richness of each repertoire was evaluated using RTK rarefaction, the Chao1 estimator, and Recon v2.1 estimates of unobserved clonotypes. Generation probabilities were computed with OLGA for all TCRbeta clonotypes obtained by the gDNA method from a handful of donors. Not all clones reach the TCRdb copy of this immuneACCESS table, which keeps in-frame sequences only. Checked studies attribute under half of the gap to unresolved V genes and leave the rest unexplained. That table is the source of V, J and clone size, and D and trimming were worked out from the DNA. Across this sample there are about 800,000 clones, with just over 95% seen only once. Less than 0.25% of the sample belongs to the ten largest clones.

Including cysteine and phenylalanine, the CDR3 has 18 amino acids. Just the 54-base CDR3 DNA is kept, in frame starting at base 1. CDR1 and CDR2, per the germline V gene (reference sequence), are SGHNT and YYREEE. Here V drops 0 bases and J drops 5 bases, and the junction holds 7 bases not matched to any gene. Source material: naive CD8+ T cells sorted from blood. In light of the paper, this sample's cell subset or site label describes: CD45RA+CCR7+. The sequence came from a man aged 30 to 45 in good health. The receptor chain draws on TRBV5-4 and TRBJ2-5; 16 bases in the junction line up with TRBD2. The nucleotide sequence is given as TGTGCCAGCAGCTTGGAAGGGACTAGCGGGAGGGCCCGGGAGACCCAGTACTTC. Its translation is CASSLEGTSGRARETQYF. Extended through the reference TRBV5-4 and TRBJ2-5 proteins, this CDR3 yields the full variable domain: ETGVTQSPTHLIKTRGQQVTLRCSSQSGHNTVSWYQQALGQGPQFIFQYYREEENGRGNFPPRFSGLQFPNYSSELNVNALELDDSALYLCASSLEGTSGRARETQYFGPGTRLLVL.